This passage covers 30 T cell receptor beta chains from one sample sequenced in a study of cytomegalovirus exposure and HLA in healthy donors. Use of 60 Vbeta and 13 Jbeta primers characterized the PCR. Libraries were prepared by immunoSEQ multiplex PCR; TCRdb keeps only in-frame clonotypes and omits some of them. The table includes 160,000 or so clones, over 60% detected once. The sample comprised PBMCs. These receptors originate from a man aged 35 to 55 in good health and CMV-seronegative.

The chain is built from TRBV28 and TRBJ1-5, with a possible D match to TRBD1 (5 bases). The germline V gene encodes CDR1 MDHEN and CDR2 SYDVKM. The CDR3 is 18 residues long. Trimming shortened V by 1 base and J by 6 bases, and 22 bases separated the two germline ends. DNA of the CDR3: TGTGCCAGCAGTTTATCCAGGGCCGGCATTGGTCTTATTCAGCCCCAGCATTTT. The encoded protein is CASSLSRAGIGLIQPQHF.

The rearrangement links TRBV27 to TRBJ2-2; maybe TRBD2 (6 bases). The CDR3 extends over 17 amino acids. The ends were cut back, 2 bases at V and 6 bases at J, with 19 bases in the middle. Germline V CDR1 and CDR2: MNHEY, SMNVEV (reference sequence). The CDR3 sequence is CASSLTRGRGIAGELFF. The CDR3 DNA reads as TGTGCCAGCAGTTTAACCCGAGGTCGGGGGATCGCCGGGGAGCTGTTTTTT.

This clone was observed once. The V call is TRBV5-6, the J call TRBJ2-5; 9 nucleotides align to TRBD1. V dropped 3 bases and J dropped 5; count of bases not matched to a gene: 8. Germline V gene data show CDR1 as SGHDT and CDR2 as YYEEEE. The CDR3 length is 15 residues. As DNA, the CDR3 is TGTGCCAGCAGCTCCGGACAGGGGCTTAGTGAGACCCAGTACTTC. This encodes CASSSGQGLSETQYF.

This chain uses TRBV6-5 with TRBJ1-5, with D possibly being TRBD1 (5 bases). The V end lost 0 bases, the J end lost 4 bases, and 10 bases lay between the germline ends. The CDR3 is 15 residues long. Germline loops: CDR1 MNHEY, CDR2 SVGAGI. The CDR3 is CASSYSLGLNQPQHF. CDR3 DNA sequence: TGTGCCAGCAGTTACTCATTGGGGCTAAATCAGCCCCAGCATTTT.

This chain connects TRBV15 to TRBJ2-7; 9 nucleotides match TRBD2. The CDR3 loop spans 15 amino acids. Germline V gene lookup returns CDR1 LNHNV and CDR2 YYDKDF (reference sequence). V lost 3 bases and J lost 4; bases outside the gene matches: 7. CDR3 nucleotides: TGTGCCACCAGCAGCAGGGGACTAGCCGAATACGAGCAGTACTTC. As protein: CATSSRGLAEYEQYF.

The sample holds a few counts of this clone. The chain carries TRBV4-3 and TRBJ1-3; D possibly corresponds to TRBD1 (5 bases). This CDR3 comprises 15 residues. V lost 0 bases, J lost 1 base, and 7 bases lay in between. Germline V lookup: CDR1 LGHNA, CDR2 YSLEER. CDR3 loop: CASSQERGSGNTIYF. Here the CDR3 DNA reads TGCGCCAGCAGCCAAGAAAGGGGTTCTGGAAACACCATATATTTT.

The gene calls are TRBV11-3 and TRBJ2-1, with 11 bases fitting TRBD2. Germline assignment: CDR1 SGHNT and CDR2 YENEEA. The CDR3 spans 15 residues. The V and J ends lost 5 bases and 5 bases, in that order; junction bases with no gene match: 5. CDR3 loop: CASSQISGGDNEQFF. The CDR3 nucleotides are TGTGCCAGCAGCCAGATTAGCGGGGGGGACAATGAGCAGTTCTTC.

V is TRBV11-2 and J is TRBJ2-7, with 8 bases identical to TRBD2. The junction had 10 bases not matched to a gene; V was cut back by 7 bases and J by 2 bases. There are 15 residues in the CDR3. Per germline, CDR1 SGHAT and CDR2 FQNNGV. The CDR3, as DNA: TGTGCCAGCACATCGAGGGCGGGAGGAACCTACGAGCAGTACTTC. Amino acid sequence: CASTSRAGGTYEQYF.

This chain links TRBV2 with TRBJ1-5; TRBD1 might be the D (6 bases). V was trimmed by 4 bases and J by 2 bases, leaving 15 bases between them. Germline loops: CDR1 SNHLY, CDR2 FYNNEI. The CDR3 is 16 residues long. In nucleotides, the CDR3 is TGTGCCAGCAGTGGAGCTCGGGGGGCCGGCAATCAGCCCCAGCATTTT. Translated, it gives CASSGARGAGNQPQHF.

This sequence joins TRBV7-9 and TRBJ1-1; D possibly corresponds to TRBD1 (6 bases). This CDR3 spans 13 amino acids. From germline, CDR1 is SEHNR and CDR2 FQNEAQ (reference sequence). V lost 6 bases and J lost 6, with 14 bases in between. CDR3 loop: CASSPQGRPEAFF. The CDR3 coding sequence is TGTGCCAGCAGTCCACAGGGCAGGCCTGAAGCTTTCTTT.

This chain links TRBV6-1 with TRBJ2-3; tentative D call: TRBD2 (6 bases). Per the germline V gene, CDR1 is MNHNS and CDR2 is SASEGT. CDR3 length: 16 residues. V shed 4 bases and J shed 0 bases, with 14 bases lying between them. CDR3 residues: CASSGGTVVSTDTQYF. Here the CDR3 DNA reads TGTGCCAGCAGTGGCGGGACGGTCGTCAGCACAGATACGCAGTATTTT.

The chain joins TRBV19 to TRBJ2-1; 12 positions agree with TRBD2. CDR3 length equals 17 residues. The germline CDR1 and CDR2 sequences are LNHDA and SQIVND (reference sequence). V shed 6 bases, J shed 4 bases, and the junction held 10 bases outside the gene matches. CDR3 sequence (DNA): TGTGCCAGTAGGATCGCTAGCGGGGGGGCGAGGTACAATGAGCAGTTCTTC. Amino acids: CASRIASGGARYNEQFF.

The chain is built from TRBV9 and TRBJ2-2, with TRBD1 matching over 10 bases. V lost 3 bases to trimming and J lost 2 bases; unmatched junction nucleotides: 1. The CDR3 contains 15 residues. Germline CDR1 SGDLS, CDR2 YYNGEE. Written as DNA, the CDR3 is TGTGCCAGCAGCGGGACAGGGGGTAACACCGGGGAGCTGTTTTTT. Its protein product is CASSGTGGNTGELFF.

This clone has more than one count but fewer than ten. The chain uses TRBV12-5 and TRBJ2-5, with 10 bases that match TRBD1. CDR3 length equals 14 residues. With 3 bases clipped from V and 4 bases from J, the junction kept 2 bases outside the gene matches. The V gene's germline CDR1 is LGHNT and CDR2 FRNRAP. CDR3: CASGFWDRGETQYF. The DNA of the CDR3 is TGTGCTAGTGGTTTCTGGGACAGGGGAGAGACCCAGTACTTC.

This clone was recorded a few times. The rearrangement links TRBV7-9 to TRBJ2-2; D gene unclear. The CDR3 extends over 13 amino acids. V lost 5 bases and J 4 bases, leaving 8 bases between the germline ends. Germline CDR1 is SEHNR and CDR2 is FQNEAQ (reference sequence). In DNA form, the CDR3 reads TGTGCCAGCAGCCCAACAAGCACCGGGGAGCTGTTTTTT. This gives the protein CASSPTSTGELFF.

This clone was seen only a few times. The V gene is TRBV7-2, the J gene TRBJ1-1; D call uncertain. Germline CDR1 SGHTA, CDR2 FQGNSA. The CDR3 runs 14 residues. The ends were cut back, 8 bases at V and 5 bases at J, with 18 bases in the middle. The CDR3 DNA sequence: TGTGCCAGCGCAAGGAGGACTCATGGGACTGAAGCTTTCTTT. Translating gives CASARRTHGTEAFF.

This sequence joins TRBV5-6 and TRBJ2-5; 8 bases match TRBD2. Germline loops: CDR1 SGHDT, CDR2 YYEEEE. CDR3 length equals 18 residues. The junction had 13 bases not matched to a gene; V was cut back by 2 bases and J by 1 base. The CDR3 spells CASSFPELAEWAQETQYF. CDR3 coding DNA: TGTGCCAGCAGCTTTCCGGAACTAGCGGAGTGGGCCCAAGAGACCCAGTACTTC.

A remark on this clone: The sample carries other DNA sequences with the same CDR3. The chain combines TRBV6-1 with TRBJ1-6; 8 bases match TRBD1. Germline V gene lookup returns CDR1 MNHNS and CDR2 SASEGT. V shed 6 bases, J shed 8 bases, and the junction held 3 bases outside the gene matches. The CDR3 totals 13 residues. The CDR3 here is CASRLDRDSPLHF. CDR3 bases: TGTGCCAGCAGGTTGGACAGGGATTCACCCCTCCACTTT.

This chain joins TRBV11-3 and TRBJ2-1; 9 nucleotides align to TRBD2. V lost 5 bases and J lost 4; bases outside the gene matches: 9. This CDR3 spans 16 amino acids. From germline, CDR1 is SGHNT and CDR2 YENEEA. In nucleotides, the CDR3 is TGTGCCAGCAGCCCCACACGACTAGCGGATTACAATGAGCAGTTCTTC. It is translated as CASSPTRLADYNEQFF. The whole variable domain, filled in from reference TRBV11-3 and TRBJ2-1, reads EAGVVQSPRYKIIEKKQPVAFWCNPISGHNTLYWYLQNLGQGPELLIRYENEEAVDDSQLPKDRFSAERLKGVDSTLKIQPAELGDSAVYLCASSPTRLADYNEQFFGPGTRLTVL.

J is TRBJ2-3 and V is TRBV4-3; the D gene is possibly TRBD2 (6 bases). Trimming left V 0 bases short and J 0 bases short, with 16 bases between. The CDR3 sequence is 18 residues long. Germline V gene sequence: CDR1 LGHNA, CDR2 YSLEER. The CDR3 sequence is CASSQEAGLAPSTDTQYF. Written as DNA, the CDR3 is TGCGCCAGCAGCCAAGAAGCCGGTCTAGCGCCTAGCACAGATACGCAGTATTTT.

The V call is TRBV7-3, the J call TRBJ2-1, with TRBD2 as a possible D gene (5 bases). V dropped 1 base and J dropped 2 bases, with 9 bases sitting between them. There are 15 residues in the CDR3. Germline-derived CDR1 and CDR2 are SGHTA and FQGTGA. CDR3 coding DNA: TGTGCCAGCAGCTTAATGGCCGGGGCCTACAATGAGCAGTTCTTC. Amino acid sequence: CASSLMAGAYNEQFF.

The chain recombines TRBV21-1 with TRBJ1-5. TRBV21-1 is an annotated pseudogene. CDR3 length: 15 residues. CDR3 region: CASSKGGVGNQPQHF. The CDR3 DNA reads TGTGCCAGCAGCAAAGGGGGGGTGGGCAATCAGCCCCAGCATTTT.

This chain links TRBV27 with TRBJ2-7; 8 positions agree with TRBD2. Unmatched junction bases numbered 6, after V lost 5 bases and J lost 0 bases. This CDR3 comprises 15 residues. CDR1 and CDR2 from the germline V gene are MNHEY and SMNVEV (reference sequence). This CDR3 is CASSPGLESSYEQYF. The CDR3 coding sequence is TGTGCCAGCAGTCCGGGACTAGAGAGCTCCTACGAGCAGTACTTC.

This clone was counted a few times. V and J are TRBV10-3 and TRBJ1-4, with a possible D match to TRBD1 (6 bases). Trimming pared 10 bases from V and 12 bases from J, leaving 21 bases between. Germline V gives CDR1 ENHRY, CDR2 SYGVKD. There are 13 residues in the CDR3. The CDR3 sequence is CASAETGMRQLFF. CDR3 bases: TGTGCCAGCGCCGAGACAGGAATGAGGCAACTGTTTTTT.

The genes are TRBV19 and TRBJ1-5; TRBD1 might be the D (5 bases). The CDR3 length is 15 residues. V was clipped by 3 bases and J by 1 base, with 10 bases between them. Germline CDR1 is LNHDA and CDR2 is SQIVND (reference sequence). CDR3 nucleotide sequence: TGTGCCAGTAGTATTGGGGGAGGAAGCAATCAGCCCCAGCATTTT. This encodes CASSIGGGSNQPQHF.

This chain links TRBV5-4 with TRBJ2-7, with D unresolved. Germline lookup yields CDR1 SGHNT and CDR2 YYREEE (reference sequence). The CDR3 covers 13 residues. The germline V and J ends were trimmed by 4 bases and 6 bases, with 14 bases remaining between them. The CDR3 nucleotides are TGTGCCAGCAGCCCTCGCATCGAAGCCGAGCAGTACTTC. Its protein is CASSPRIEAEQYF. Based on the CDR3 plus reference TRBV5-4 and TRBJ2-7, the full variable domain is ETGVTQSPTHLIKTRGQQVTLRCSSQSGHNTVSWYQQALGQGPQFIFQYYREEENGRGNFPPRFSGLQFPNYSSELNVNALELDDSALYLCASSPRIEAEQYFGPGTRLTVT.

This clone was counted only a few times. V gene TRBV7-3 combines with J gene TRBJ2-1, with TRBD2 matching over 7 bases. CDR1 and CDR2 (germline): SGHTA, FQGTGA. This CDR3 contains 15 residues. V gave up 1 base and J gave up 0 bases; unmatched junction bases: 0. CDR3 sequence (DNA): TGTGCCAGCAGCTTAAGCGGGAGCTCCTACAATGAGCAGTTCTTC. Its protein is CASSLSGSSYNEQFF.

This clone was seen a few times. The rearrangement uses TRBV29-1 and TRBJ1-2; 8 positions agree with TRBD1. Germline V gene data show CDR1 as SQVTM and CDR2 as ANQGSEA. The CDR3 contains 13 residues. Germline trimming cut 3 bases from V and 5 bases from J; bases unmatched to any gene: 5. The CDR3 DNA sequence: TGCAGCGTTGATGGACAGGGAGAGTATGGCTACACCTTC. This sequence encodes CSVDGQGEYGYTF. The variable domain in full, with the rest retrieved from reference TRBV29-1 and TRBJ1-2, is SAVISQKPSRDICQRGTSLTIQCQVDSQVTMMFWYRQQPGQSLTLIATANQGSEATYESGFVIDKFPISRPNLTFSTLTVSNMSPEDSSIYLCSVDGQGEYGYTFGSGTRLTVV.

The V gene is TRBV9, the J gene TRBJ2-2; 12 bases map to TRBD2. Looked up from germline, CDR1 is SGDLS and CDR2 is YYNGEE. J gave up 4 bases and V 0 bases, and 1 base lay outside the gene matches. The CDR3 contains 16 residues. The CDR3 DNA follows: TGTGCCAGCAGCGTAGGACTAGCGGGAGCCACCGGGGAGCTGTTTTTT. It specifies CASSVGLAGATGELFF.

The V call is TRBV10-1, the J call TRBJ2-2; no clear D. The CDR3 runs to 13 residues. Germline CDR1 reads WNHNN; CDR2 reads SYGVQD (reference sequence). V was cut by 4 bases and J by 2 bases, with 5 bases left in between. In DNA form, the CDR3 reads TGCGCCAGCAGTGTAACTAACACCGGGGAGCTGTTTTTT. This gives the protein CASSVTNTGELFF.